This T cell receptor beta chain was captured in a study of blood T cell repertoires in COVID-19. The overall study: Nucleic acid was either cDNA or gDNA, and it came from T cells, B-cell-depleted T cells, or PBMCs.

In terms of age and location, participants ranged from roughly 18 to 95 years and lived in under 30 US areas. Those designated as exposed participants met a COVID-19 case within 2 weeks before study entry. As originally analysed: Amplification with reference gene primers provided the estimates of nucleated cell counts. Only in-frame clones appear in the TCRdb table, and some are missing; sequencing was by immunoSEQ multiplex PCR. That table gives V, J and clone size, and the DNA gave D and trimming. This repertoire shows roughly 250,000 clones, more than 80% found once; its top ten account for about 1%. The table lists this clone with a few counts. Germline V gene data show CDR1 as LGHDT and CDR2 as YNNKEL (reference sequence). The ends lost 3 bases at V and 11 bases at J; junction bases unmatched: 6. The CDR3 is 13 amino acids.

This chain joins TRBV3-1 (or the pseudogene TRBV3-2) and TRBJ2-7; 11 bases are shared with TRBD1. The sequence derives from a man aged 50 or older who had been exposed to COVID-19. Sample: PBMCs or T cells enriched from blood (not recorded which). The CDR3: CASSHGQGARKYV. The CDR3 bases are TGTGCCAGCAGCCATGGACAGGGGGCGCGGAAGTACGTC.